This TCR beta chain was identified in a study of early T cells in non-severe SARS-CoV-2 infection. In the study overall: Unsorted whole-blood RNA was sequenced in bulk, leaving chains unpaired.

Individual cDNA molecules received unique molecular identifiers. TCRdb reanalysed the 5' RACE reads using MiXCR and keeps one entry per CDR3 protein. Of over 30,000 distinct CDR3 sequences in the sample, roughly 7.1% were seen once. This clonotype was counted many times. The CDR3 totals 13 residues. The germline gives CDR1 SNHLY, CDR2 FYNNEI. V shed 7 bases and J 5 bases; nucleotides not matched to a gene: 1. The source was whole blood, collected at baseline. The chain recombines TRBV2 with TRBJ1-5, with 11 bases matching TRBD1. The TCR comes from an adult who was a healthcare worker with PCR-confirmed SARS-CoV-2 infection or an uninfected control (not recorded which). The CDR3 region is CASMGQGDQPQHF. The CDR3 bases are TGTGCCAGCATGGGACAGGGGGATCAGCCCCAGCATTTT.